The T cell receptor beta chain described here comes from a study of T cell changes during pregnancy in multiple sclerosis. This clone was detected once. Produced via immunoSEQ multiplex PCR; TCRdb's table is partial and in-frame only. Of about 53,000 clones in the sample, 85% to 90% were seen once. Per germline, CDR1 SGHNT and CDR2 YYREEE (reference sequence). V shed 4 bases and J 7 bases; nucleotides not matched to a gene: 22. The CDR3 sequence is 18 residues long. This TCR came from a female donor in good health, enrolled as a control in a pregnancy study. The sample here was peripheral blood, taken after pregnancy. The genes are TRBV5-4 and TRBJ2-7, with 8 bases fitting TRBD2. CDR3 nucleotides: TGTGCCAGCAGCCCTACTCTCATCAGCGGGGGCCGCTATCGGGAGCAGTACTTC. Protein product: CASSPTLISGGRYREQYF.